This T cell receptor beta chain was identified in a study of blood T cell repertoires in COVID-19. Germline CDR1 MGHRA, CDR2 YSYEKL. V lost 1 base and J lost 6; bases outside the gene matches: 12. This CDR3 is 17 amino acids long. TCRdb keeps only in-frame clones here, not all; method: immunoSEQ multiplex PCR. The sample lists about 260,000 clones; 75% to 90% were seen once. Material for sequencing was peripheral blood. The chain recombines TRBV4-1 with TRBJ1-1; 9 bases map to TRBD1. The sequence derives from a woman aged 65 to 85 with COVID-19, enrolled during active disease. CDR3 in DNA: TGCGCCAGCAGCCAAGCTCCCCGGACAGGGGCTGGGGCTGAAGCTTTCTTT. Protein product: CASSQAPRTGAGAEAFF.